This T cell receptor (beta chain) was captured in a study of blood T cell repertoires in COVID-19. Study as a whole: Both acute and convalescent COVID-19 samples were obtained from the United States, Italy and Spain.

Per the original methods: Cell counts per sample came from amplifying reference gene primers. Assay used: immunoSEQ multiplex PCR; TCRdb lists only in-frame clones, some missing. V and J calls and clone size are copied from that table; D and trimming were computed from the DNA. The sample lists tens of thousands of clones; roughly 90% were seen once. V was pared by 0 bases and J by 6 bases, with 6 bases between. The CDR3 runs 13 residues. In germline, CDR1 is LGHNA, CDR2 YNFKEQ. Sequencing used peripheral blood. The genes are TRBV4-2 and TRBJ2-1; D remains ambiguous. This receptor was taken from a woman of 80 years or more with acute or convalescent COVID-19. The CDR3 loop is CASSQDLFNEQFF. CDR3 nucleotide sequence: TGTGCCAGCAGCCAAGACCTTTTCAATGAGCAGTTCTTC.